This TCR beta chain emerged from a study of CD8 T cells in Susac syndrome. Study findings and constraints: The authors acknowledged that their TCR sequencing and HLA analysis involved a relatively small number of individuals.

Random hexamers were used to reverse transcribe the RNA input (roughly 0.5 to 1 ug). TCRdb passed the immunoSEQ multiplex PCR reads through MiXCR, listing each CDR3 protein once. This table has about 200,000 distinct CDR3 sequences, 95% appearing once. CDR1 and CDR2 (germline): SQVTM, ANQGSEA. This CDR3 comprises 14 residues. V was clipped by 5 bases and J by 7 bases; unmatched bases: 14. In blood CD8+ and CD4+ T cells, TCR beta underwent sequencing. With respect to this clonotype: The antigen remains undetermined.

This clonotype originated in a human donor in good health. The chain links TRBV29-1 to TRBJ2-7, with 7 bases that match TRBD2. The material sequenced was CD4+ T cells from PBMCs. For the CDR3, the DNA is TGCAGCGTTCAAAAGCCCGGGGGGTCGGGGGAGCAGTACTTC. Translated: CSVQKPGGSGEQYF.